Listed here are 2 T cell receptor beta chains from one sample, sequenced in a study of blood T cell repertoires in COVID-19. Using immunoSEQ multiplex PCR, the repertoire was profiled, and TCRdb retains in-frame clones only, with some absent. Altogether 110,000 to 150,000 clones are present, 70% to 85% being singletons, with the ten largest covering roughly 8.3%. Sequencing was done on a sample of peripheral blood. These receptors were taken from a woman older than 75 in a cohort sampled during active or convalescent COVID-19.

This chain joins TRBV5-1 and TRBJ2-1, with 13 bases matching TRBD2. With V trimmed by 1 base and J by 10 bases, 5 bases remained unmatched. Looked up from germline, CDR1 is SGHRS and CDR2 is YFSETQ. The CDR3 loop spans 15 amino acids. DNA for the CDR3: TGCGCCAGCAGCTTGACTAGCGGGGGGGCCAGGGAGCAGTTCTTC. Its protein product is CASSLTSGGAREQFF.

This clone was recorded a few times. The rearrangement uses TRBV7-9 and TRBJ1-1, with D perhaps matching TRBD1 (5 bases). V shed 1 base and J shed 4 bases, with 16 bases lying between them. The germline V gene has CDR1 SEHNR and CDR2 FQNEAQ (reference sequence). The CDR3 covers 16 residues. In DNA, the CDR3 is TGTGCCAGCAGCTTAGTTGAGCGAAGGGGAGGCACTGAAGCTTTCTTT. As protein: CASSLVERRGGTEAFF.